The clone carrying this T cell receptor (beta chain) was recorded a few times. There are 15 residues in the CDR3. Trimming pared 5 bases from V and 16 bases from J, leaving 27 bases between. Germline values: CDR1 SGHTA, CDR2 FQGTGA. The sample belongs to a study of identical twins. From the 5' RACE reads, TCRdb called clonotypes with MiXCR, one entry per CDR3 protein. Of approximately 600,000 distinct CDR3 sequences listed, 7.1% are singletons. This same sample was also part of a study on yellow fever vaccine responses in identical twins. That source notes: Twins' vaccine T cell response reportedly seemed partly convergent, partly personalized.

This chain joins TRBV7-3 and TRBJ2-1, with D perhaps matching TRBD2 (6 bases). This TCR was recovered from a woman younger than 30 in good health. The sequenced material came from PBMCs. CDR3 sequence: CASSAGSGGDTRRFF. CDR3 DNA sequence: TGTGCCAGCAGCGCGGGAAGCGGAGGCGACACAAGGCGTTTCTTC.